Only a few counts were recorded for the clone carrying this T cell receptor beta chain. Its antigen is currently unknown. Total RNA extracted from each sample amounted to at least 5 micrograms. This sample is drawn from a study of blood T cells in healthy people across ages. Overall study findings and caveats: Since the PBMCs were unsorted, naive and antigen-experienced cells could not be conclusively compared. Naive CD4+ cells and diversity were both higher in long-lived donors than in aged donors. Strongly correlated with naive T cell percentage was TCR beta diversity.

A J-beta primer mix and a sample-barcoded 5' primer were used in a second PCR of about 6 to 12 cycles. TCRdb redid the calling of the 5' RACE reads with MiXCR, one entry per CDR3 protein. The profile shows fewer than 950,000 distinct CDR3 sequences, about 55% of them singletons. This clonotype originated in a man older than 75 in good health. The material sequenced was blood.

The CDR3 region is CSARENRGLANEKLFF. The CDR3 bases are TGCAGTGCTAGAGAAAACAGGGGGTTGGCTAATGAAAAACTGTTTTTT. The V call is TRBV20-1, the J call TRBJ1-4, with 8 nucleotides matching TRBD1. The V gene end was trimmed by 0 bases and the J gene end by 3 bases; junction bases not matched to a gene: 6. The V gene's germline CDR1 is DFQATT and CDR2 SNEGSKA (reference sequence). The CDR3 runs 16 residues.